A single sample is the source of the 24 T cell receptor beta chains below, sequenced in a study of T cell responses to AZD1222 COVID-19 vaccine. Method: immunoSEQ multiplex PCR; TCRdb's copy keeps in-frame clones and lacks some. Counted here are 120,000 or so clones, around nine tenths occurring once; the ten biggest clones make up 7.2%. Here the sequenced sample was peripheral blood, taken on day 0 of AZD1222 vaccination. These receptor sequences come from an adult in good health.

In DNA form, the CDR3 reads TGTGCCAGCAGCTTAGAGGGATACTATGGCTACACCTTC. Translating it yields CASSLEGYYGYTF. The V call is TRBV7-9, the J call TRBJ1-2; D ambiguous. Between the trimmed V and J ends, which lost 1 base and 3 bases, there was a span of 6 bases. The CDR3 contains 13 residues. CDR1 is SEHNR and CDR2 is FQNEAQ in the germline V gene (reference sequence).

The chain links TRBV11-2 to TRBJ2-1; TRBD2 aligns across 7 bases. J gave up 0 bases and V 4 bases, and 0 bases lay outside the gene matches. Germline assignment: CDR1 SGHAT and CDR2 FQNNGV. The CDR3 spans 14 residues. The CDR3 loop is CASSWGGSYNEQFF. The CDR3 DNA reads TGTGCCAGCAGCTGGGGGGGCTCCTACAATGAGCAGTTCTTC.

A few counts support this clone. The chain has TRBV20-1 and TRBJ1-6; possibly TRBD1 for D (6 bases). The germline V and J ends were trimmed by 3 bases and 4 bases, with 10 bases remaining between them. This CDR3 is built from 14 residues. The germline CDR1 and CDR2 sequences are DFQATT and SNEGSKA (reference sequence). The DNA for the CDR3 is TGCAGTGCTAGTACGGGACAATATAATTCACCCCTCCACTTT. It specifies CSASTGQYNSPLHF.

The chain has TRBV18 and TRBJ1-2; unclear D gene. CDR3 length: 14 amino acids. CDR1 is KGHSH and CDR2 is LQKENI in the germline V gene. V lost 0 bases to trimming and J lost 4 bases, with 9 bases between them. CDR3 amino acids: CASSPPSGFYGYTF. The CDR3 DNA sequence: TGTGCCAGCTCACCACCGTCGGGGTTCTATGGCTACACCTTC.

CDR3 sequence: CATRSPTGANQPQHF. The CDR3 region has the DNA TGTGCCACTAGATCTCCGACAGGGGCCAATCAGCCCCAGCATTTT. The chain joins TRBV6-5 to TRBJ1-5; the match to TRBD1 covers 8 bases. V lost 10 bases to trimming and J lost 3 bases; unmatched junction nucleotides: 11. The CDR3 contains 15 residues. CDR1 MNHEY and CDR2 SVGAGI come from the germline V gene.

The chain uses TRBV5-1 and TRBJ1-3, with D maybe TRBD1 (6 bases). The V end lost 3 bases, the J end lost 0 bases, and 10 bases lay between the germline ends. This CDR3 is 15 amino acids long. Germline CDR1 reads SGHRS; CDR2 reads YFSETQ. The CDR3 is CASSSGQLSGNTIYF. CDR3 coding DNA: TGCGCCAGCAGCTCCGGACAGCTCTCTGGAAACACCATATATTTT. The whole variable domain, remainder taken from reference TRBV5-1 and TRBJ1-3, is KAGVTQTPRYLIKTRGQQVTLSCSPISGHRSVSWYQQTPGQGLQFLFEYFSETQRNKGNFPGRFSGRQFSNSRSEMNVSTLELGDSALYLCASSSGQLSGNTIYFGEGSWLTVV.

This clone was detected only once. This CDR3 is CASSKGQRGNQPQHF. CDR3 in DNA: TGTGCCAGCAGCAAAGGACAGAGGGGCAATCAGCCCCAGCATTTT. The chain couples TRBV21-1 to TRBJ1-5. TRBV21-1 is a recognized pseudogene. The CDR3 consists of 15 residues.

This clone was observed a single time. This rearrangement joins TRBV27 to TRBJ1-1; 8 bases align to TRBD1. The length of the CDR3 is 15 residues. Germline V gene lookup returns CDR1 MNHEY and CDR2 SMNVEV (reference sequence). The V gene end was trimmed by 2 bases and the J gene end by 5 bases; junction bases not matched to a gene: 7. The CDR3 reads CASSLQGAHGTEAFF. CDR3 DNA sequence: TGTGCCAGCAGTTTACAGGGGGCGCATGGGACTGAAGCTTTCTTT.

V gene TRBV30 combines with J gene TRBJ2-2; a weak D match, TRBD2 (7 bases). V dropped 0 bases and J dropped 6 bases, with 14 bases sitting between them. Germline-derived CDR1 and CDR2 are GTSNPN and SVGIG (reference sequence). The CDR3 has 15 amino acids. CDR3 sequence: CAWSVLGGGAGELFF. The CDR3 region has the DNA TGTGCCTGGAGTGTACTAGGAGGGGGGGCCGGGGAGCTGTTTTTT.

This clone has only one observation. This rearrangement joins TRBV28 to TRBJ2-1; TRBD2 matches 12 bases. The CDR3 runs to 20 residues. Germline-derived CDR1 and CDR2 are MDHEN and SYDVKM. Trimming removed 3 bases from V and 6 bases from J; junction bases left unmatched: 18. The CDR3 loop reads CASSFEPGRPTSGRFNEQFF. DNA of the CDR3: TGTGCCAGCAGTTTTGAACCGGGACGGCCGACTAGCGGGAGATTCAATGAGCAGTTCTTC.

The genes are TRBV5-1 and TRBJ2-1; 10 bases line up with TRBD2. CDR1 is SGHRS and CDR2 is YFSETQ in the germline V gene. CDR3 length equals 14 residues. Trimming cost V 3 bases and J 5 bases; bases outside gene matches: 2. The CDR3 reads CASSSGTSDNEQFF. In DNA, the CDR3 is TGCGCCAGCAGCTCCGGGACTAGCGACAATGAGCAGTTCTTC.

The chain links TRBV11-2 to TRBJ1-4, with TRBD1 matching 9 bases. The germline gives CDR1 SGHAT, CDR2 FQNNGV. The V gene end was trimmed by 2 bases and the J gene end by 0 bases; junction bases not matched to a gene: 7. The CDR3 spans 18 residues. DNA of the CDR3: TGTGCCAGCAGCTTACCGGGACAGGGCATTGCAACTAATGAAAAACTGTTTTTT. Amino acids: CASSLPGQGIATNEKLFF.

J is TRBJ1-1 and V is TRBV29-1; TRBD1 is a possible D gene (5 bases). The CDR3 runs to 12 residues. V dropped 6 bases and J dropped 1 base, with 9 bases sitting between them. Germline V gives CDR1 SQVTM, CDR2 ANQGSEA. CDR3 sequence: CSVRDGNTEAFF. The CDR3 DNA is TGCAGCGTGCGGGACGGGAACACTGAAGCTTTCTTT.

The gene calls are TRBV2 and TRBJ2-1; the D call may be TRBD1 or TRBD2 (5 bases each). V was trimmed by 8 bases and J by 14 bases, leaving 16 bases between them. This CDR3 comprises 11 residues. Germline V CDR1 and CDR2: SNHLY, FYNNEI. In DNA form, the CDR3 reads TGTGCCAGCCGCGCCGGGACCCAGGAGTTCTTC. It encodes CASRAGTQEFF.

The chain has TRBV14 and TRBJ2-5, with 8 bases identical to TRBD1. Germline values: CDR1 SGHDN, CDR2 FVKESK. With V trimmed by 4 bases and J by 5 bases, 3 bases remained unmatched. The CDR3 sequence is 13 residues long. CDR3 in amino acids: CASSRTGWETQYF. Written as DNA, the CDR3 is TGTGCCAGCAGCCGGACAGGGTGGGAGACCCAGTACTTC.

The CDR3 protein is CASSQWIAEQFF. CDR3 DNA: TGTGCCAGCAGCCAGTGGATCGCCGAGCAGTTCTTC. V is TRBV3-1 (or the pseudogene TRBV3-2) and J is TRBJ2-1; unclear D gene. Germline loops: CDR1 LGHDT, CDR2 YNNKEL (reference sequence). Trimming removed 3 bases from V and 10 bases from J, with 10 bases in between. This CDR3 is built from 12 residues.

The chain links TRBV4-1 to TRBJ1-5; the D is unclear. The CDR3 covers 16 residues. The germline V and J ends were trimmed by 0 bases and 7 bases, with 16 bases remaining between them. Germline V lookup: CDR1 MGHRA, CDR2 YSYEKL. In nucleotides, the CDR3 is TGCGCCAGCAGCCAAGATATAAGCAGGTTACGCCAGCCCCAGCATTTT. The encoded protein is CASSQDISRLRQPQHF.

This sequence joins TRBV11-2 and TRBJ1-6, with D possibly TRBD1 on 6 matching bases. CDR3 length: 16 residues. Germline values: CDR1 SGHAT, CDR2 FQNNGV. The V end was cut by 5 bases, the J end by 6 bases, with 17 bases between. CDR3: CASSGGSLWSNSPLHF. In DNA, the CDR3 is TGTGCCAGCAGCGGGGGCAGCCTTTGGAGTAATTCACCCCTCCACTTT.

The V gene is TRBV5-1, the J gene TRBJ2-3, with D possibly TRBD1 on 7 matching bases. From germline, CDR1 is SGHRS and CDR2 YFSETQ. This CDR3 is built from 12 residues. The V end was cut by 4 bases, the J end by 6 bases, with 9 bases between. CDR3 sequence: CASSQGGDTQYF. In nucleotides, the CDR3 is TGCGCCAGCAGCCAGGGGGGCGATACGCAGTATTTT.

V and J are TRBV11-3 and TRBJ1-1; D is undetermined. The CDR3 runs 14 residues. Germline-derived CDR1 and CDR2 are SGHNT and YENEEA. V was pared by 0 bases and J by 1 base, with 6 bases between. The CDR3 is CASSLDGENTEAFF. The CDR3 coding sequence is TGTGCCAGCAGCTTAGACGGAGAGAACACTGAAGCTTTCTTT.

This sequence joins TRBV2 and TRBJ2-3, with TRBD1 matching 9 bases. Germline CDR1 and CDR2: SNHLY and FYNNEI. This CDR3 has 14 amino acids. With 7 bases clipped from V and 7 bases from J, the junction kept 9 bases outside the gene matches. Here the CDR3 DNA reads TGTGCCAGCAAACCGGGACAGGGCTCATATACGCAGTATTTT. It specifies CASKPGQGSYTQYF.

This chain joins TRBV2 and TRBJ2-7, with TRBD1 matching over 8 bases. The V gene end was trimmed by 6 bases and the J gene end by 7 bases; junction bases not matched to a gene: 8. Germline CDR1 reads SNHLY; CDR2 reads FYNNEI. This CDR3 has 13 residues. CDR3 in DNA: TGTGCCAGCAGGAGACAGGGGCCGAGAGAGCAGTACTTC. Translated: CASRRQGPREQYF. The whole variable domain, filled in from reference TRBV2 and TRBJ2-7, reads EPEVTQTPSHQVTQMGQEVILRCVPISNHLYFYWYRQILGQKVEFLVSFYNNEISEKSEIFDDQFSVERPDGSNFTLKIRSTKLEDSAMYFCASRRQGPREQYFGPGTRLTVT.

The chain has TRBV19 and TRBJ1-2, with D maybe TRBD1 (5 bases). CDR3 length: 12 amino acids. Germline V gene lookup returns CDR1 LNHDA and CDR2 SQIVND (reference sequence). V lost 6 bases and J 5 bases, leaving 10 bases between the germline ends. DNA for the CDR3: TGTGCCAGTAGCGAGGGGCGGTATGGCTACACCTTC. Its translation is CASSEGRYGYTF.

The chain links TRBV19 to TRBJ2-2; weak D call: TRBD1 (5 bases). Germline assignment: CDR1 LNHDA and CDR2 SQIVND (reference sequence). V was clipped by 7 bases and J by 6 bases, with 21 bases between them. This CDR3 is built from 16 residues. The CDR3: CASTQGPLGRAGELFF. For the CDR3, the DNA is TGTGCCAGTACCCAGGGCCCCCTAGGTAGGGCCGGGGAGCTGTTTTTT.